This T cell receptor beta chain was observed in a study of blood T cell repertoires in COVID-19. The protocol was immunoSEQ multiplex PCR, while the TCRdb copy is restricted to in-frame clones and leaves out a portion. The sample shows around 280,000 clones, approximately 86% of them seen only once. Sequenced material: peripheral blood. The receptor was isolated from a woman in her 30s who had recovered from COVID-19.

The CDR3 DNA follows: TGTGCCAGCAGCTTCATGACAGGGATGAACACTGAAGCTTTCTTT. This codes for CASSFMTGMNTEAFF. The genes are TRBV6-5 and TRBJ1-1; 7 bases line up with TRBD1. The CDR3 length is 15 residues. Germline trimming cut 6 bases from V and 0 bases from J; bases unmatched to any gene: 7. Per germline, CDR1 MNHEY and CDR2 SVGAGI.